This entry concerns a single T cell receptor beta chain. Here immunoSEQ multiplex PCR was the method, and the copy in TCRdb shows in-frame clones only, minus some. The repertoire holds tens of thousands of clones, roughly 90% seen once, with approximately 1.2% in the top ten. This record comes from a study of OX40 agonist ivuxolimab in advanced cancers. Exclusion of a patient followed from autoimmune disease history or systemic immunosuppression. This clonotype was obtained from an adult with an advanced solid tumor such as melanoma, head and neck, liver or kidney cancer. The sequencing here drew on CD4+ or CD8+ T cells sorted from blood, taken in a trial of the OX40 agonist ivuxolimab.

The CDR3: CASTPLVSDFSYEQYF. The DNA for the CDR3 is TGTGCCAGCACCCCACTCGTCTCGGATTTCTCCTACGAGCAGTACTTC. The rearrangement joins TRBV28 to TRBJ2-7, with D unclear. V lost 7 bases and J lost 0, with 19 bases in between. Germline CDR1 MDHEN, CDR2 SYDVKM. This CDR3 region has 16 residues.